This TCR beta chain was sequenced in a study of shared clonotypes between healthy human individuals. The overall study: Contributing individuals were a couple of females and a few males aged 18 to 49. Each donor's CD4 naive and CD4 memory cells filled three plates apiece, CD8 naive two, and CD8 memory one.

In regard to this clone: The antigen is unknown.

The ends were cut back, 4 bases at V and 5 bases at J, with 15 bases in the middle. The CDR3 extends over 15 amino acids. Per the germline V gene, CDR1 is MDHEN and CDR2 is SYDVKM. Study-wide results and caveats: A few donors showed sharing of roughly 5% of naive CD4 clonotypes.

Division of CD4+ cells produced a CD45RA+ naive subset and a CD45RA-negative memory subset. Sequencing used immunoSEQ multiplex PCR; TCRdb keeps in-frame clones, though not all of them. Of about 1.1 million clones detected, 70% to 80% appear once; the ten largest clones hold 0.5% to 0.6%. The V and J genes are TRBV28 and TRBJ2-1; tentative D call: TRBD2 (5 bases). Material for sequencing was memory CD4+ T cells from PBMCs. The subset here: CD45RA-negative fraction. This clonotype was sampled from a man aged 18 to 30 in good health. Some clones in this sample may be carry-over from other donors' samples. The CDR3 DNA follows: TGTGCCAGCAGTTGGAGGTCAGGAAGAGACAATGAGCAGTTCTTC. Its translation is CASSWRSGRDNEQFF.